The entry that follows covers one T cell receptor (beta chain) sequence. As yet, its antigen is unknown. These data originate in a study of a mutant IDH1 vaccine in newly diagnosed glioma. Study summary: Vaccination followed radiotherapy alone by 4-6 weeks, or accompanied temozolomide cycles. Prior therapy was radiotherapy, temozolomide, or both; most received both. Findings and limits, study-wide: Pseudoprogression apparently lacked any relation to changes in top peripheral T cell clonotypes. Immune responses induced by vaccination arose in 93.3% of the patients.

CDR3 length: 16 amino acids. Trimming left V 2 bases short and J 9 bases short, with 18 bases between. Germline CDR1 is SGHTS and CDR2 is YDEGEE. Time point reported: week 5, during vaccination. Mutant IDH1 20-mer peptide, at 300 ug, made up each vaccine dose, with topical imiquimod. Only in-frame clones appear in the TCRdb table, and some are missing; sequencing was by immunoSEQ multiplex PCR. The repertoire holds approximately 26,000 clones, with approximately 88% as singletons. This clonotype was sampled from a young man with glioma. This rearrangement joins TRBV5-8 to TRBJ1-6, with D maybe TRBD1 (6 bases). This material consisted of PBMCs, taken from a glioma patient whose treatment included an IDH1 peptide vaccine. This CDR3 is CASSLEGTGRTSPLHF. For the CDR3, the DNA is TGTGCCAGCAGCTTAGAGGGAACAGGGAGAACTTCACCCCTCCACTTT.